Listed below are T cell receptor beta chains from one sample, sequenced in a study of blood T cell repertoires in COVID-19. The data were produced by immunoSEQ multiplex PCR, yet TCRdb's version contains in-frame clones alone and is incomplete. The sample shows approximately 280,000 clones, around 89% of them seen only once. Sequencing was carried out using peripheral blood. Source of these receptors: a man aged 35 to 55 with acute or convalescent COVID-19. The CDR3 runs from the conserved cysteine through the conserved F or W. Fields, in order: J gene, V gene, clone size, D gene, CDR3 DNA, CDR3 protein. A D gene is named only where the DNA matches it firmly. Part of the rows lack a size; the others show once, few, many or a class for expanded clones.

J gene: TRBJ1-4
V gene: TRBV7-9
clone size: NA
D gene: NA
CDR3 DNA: TGTGCCAGCAGCTTAGAAGTCCGAGATAAACTGTTTTTT
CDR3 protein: CASSLEVRDKLFF

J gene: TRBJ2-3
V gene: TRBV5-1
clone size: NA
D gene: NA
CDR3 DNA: TGCGCCAGCAGCCCCAACCCCTTTTTGGGCGATACGCAGTATTTT
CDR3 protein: CASSPNPFLGDTQYF

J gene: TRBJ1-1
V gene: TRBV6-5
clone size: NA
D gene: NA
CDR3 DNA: TGTGCCAGCAGTTACAATGGCAACCGGAACACTGAAGCTTTCTTT
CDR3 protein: CASSYNGNRNTEAFF

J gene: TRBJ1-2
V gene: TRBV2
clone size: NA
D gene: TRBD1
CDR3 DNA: TGTGCCAGCAGTTTTTCTCGACAGGGGGCGGAGGGCTACACCTTC
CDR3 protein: CASSFSRQGAEGYTF

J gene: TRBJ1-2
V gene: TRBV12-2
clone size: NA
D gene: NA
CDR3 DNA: TGTGCAAGTCGCTCTTCTTGGACGGGGAACTATGGCTACACCTTC
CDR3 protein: CASRSSWTGNYGYTF

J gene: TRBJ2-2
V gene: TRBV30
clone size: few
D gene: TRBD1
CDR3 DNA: TGTGCCTACCGAGGGGGCGCGTCTCGGGAGCTGTTTTTT
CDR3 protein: CAYRGGASRELFF

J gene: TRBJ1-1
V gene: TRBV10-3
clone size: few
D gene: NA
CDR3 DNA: TGTGCCATCAGTGATGGCCACAGGGCAGTCGCTGAAGCTTTCTTT
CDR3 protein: CAISDGHRAVAEAFF

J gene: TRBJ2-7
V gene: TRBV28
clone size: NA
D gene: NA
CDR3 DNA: TGTGCCAGCAGTCCCGGCAGCCTACGGCCGTCAGGCGAGCAGTACTTC
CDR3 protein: CASSPGSLRPSGEQYF

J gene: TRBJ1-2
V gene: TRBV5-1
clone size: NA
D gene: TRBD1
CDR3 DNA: TGCGCCAGCAGCTTTACGACAGGGGATGGCTACACCTTC
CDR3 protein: CASSFTTGDGYTF

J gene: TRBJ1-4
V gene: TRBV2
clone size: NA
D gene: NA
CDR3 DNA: TGTGCCAGCAGTGGGACAGCTGCAACTAATGAAAAACTGTTTTTT
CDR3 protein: CASSGTAATNEKLFF

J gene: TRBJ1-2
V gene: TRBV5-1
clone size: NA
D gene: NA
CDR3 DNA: TGCGCCAGCAGCTTGGGGACAACCTTCAATGGCTACACCTTC
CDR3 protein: CASSLGTTFNGYTF

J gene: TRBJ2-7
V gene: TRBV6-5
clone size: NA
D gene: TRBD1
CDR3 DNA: TGTGCCAGCGGTCGAACAGGGGGCTACGAGCAGTACTTC
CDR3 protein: CASGRTGGYEQYF

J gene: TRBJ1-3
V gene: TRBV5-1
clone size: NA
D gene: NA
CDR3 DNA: TGCGCCAGCAGCCCAGCAGCGGGTGGAAACACCATATATTTT
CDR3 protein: CASSPAAGGNTIYF

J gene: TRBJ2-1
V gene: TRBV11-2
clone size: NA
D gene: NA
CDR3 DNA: TGTGCCAGCAGCCCCCGCCAGGGAACCTACAATGAGCAGTTCTTC
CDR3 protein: CASSPRQGTYNEQFF

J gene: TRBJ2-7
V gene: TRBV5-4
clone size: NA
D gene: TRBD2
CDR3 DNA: TGTGCCAGCACGCCTAGCGGGGGGCTCTACGAGCAGTACTTC
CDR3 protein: CASTPSGGLYEQYF

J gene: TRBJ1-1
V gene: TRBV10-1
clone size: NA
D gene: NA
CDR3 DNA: TGCGCCAGCAGTGTGAACAGGGTGAACACTGAAGCTTTCTTT
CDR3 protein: CASSVNRVNTEAFF

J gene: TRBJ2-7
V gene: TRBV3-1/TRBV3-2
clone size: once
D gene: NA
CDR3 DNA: TGTGCCAGCAGACAAGATAGGGGCTACGAGCAGTACTTC
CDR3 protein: CASRQDRGYEQYF

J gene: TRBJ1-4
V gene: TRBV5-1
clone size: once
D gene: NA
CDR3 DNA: TGCGCCAGCAGCTTGGAAGCAACAGAAGAAAAACTGTTTTTT
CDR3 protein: CASSLEATEEKLFF

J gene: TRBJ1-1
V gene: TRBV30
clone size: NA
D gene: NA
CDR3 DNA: TGTGCCTGGAATGTTGGGGGGGCGAACACTGAAGCTTTCTTT
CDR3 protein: CAWNVGGANTEAFF

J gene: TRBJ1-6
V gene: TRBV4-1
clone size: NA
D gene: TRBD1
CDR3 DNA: TGCGCCAGCAGCCCGGGGACAGGGGGGAGCTCCTATAATTCACCCCTCCACTTT
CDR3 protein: CASSPGTGGSSYNSPLHF

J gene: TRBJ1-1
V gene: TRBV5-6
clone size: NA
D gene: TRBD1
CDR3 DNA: TGTGCCAGCAGCCTAATTAGGACAGGGGGCACTGAAGCTTTCTTT
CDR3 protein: CASSLIRTGGTEAFF

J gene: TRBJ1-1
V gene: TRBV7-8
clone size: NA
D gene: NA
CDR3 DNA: TGTGCCAGCAGCCTACTCGTAGCCAACACTGAAGCTTTCTTT
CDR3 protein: CASSLLVANTEAFF